The T cell receptor beta chain under discussion was sequenced for a study of cytomegalovirus exposure and HLA in healthy donors. The study ran its PCR with 60 Vbeta and 13 Jbeta primers. Profiled with immunoSEQ multiplex PCR; TCRdb holds only in-frame clones, not every one. The sample shows tens of thousands of clones, under 75% of them seen only once. Germline lookup yields CDR1 LNHDA and CDR2 SQIVND (reference sequence). V was cut by 10 bases and J by 0 bases, with 9 bases left in between. CDR3 length equals 12 residues. This TCR was recovered from a human donor in good health. Sequenced: PBMCs. The genes are TRBV19 and TRBJ1-2; D unclear. CDR3 loop: CATKTTNYGYTF. The DNA of the CDR3 is TGTGCCACCAAGACAACTAACTATGGCTACACCTTC. The full variable domain, in which reference TRBV19 and TRBJ1-2 provide the parts outside the CDR3, is DGGITQSPKYLFRKEGQNVTLSCEQNLNHDAMYWYRQDPGQGLRLIYYSQIVNDFQKGDIAEGYSVSREKKESFPLTVTSAQKNPTAFYLCATKTTNYGYTFGSGTRLTVV.